The entry below describes one T cell receptor (beta chain). The record originates from a study of blood T cells in healthy people across ages. The authors ran a second PCR of 7 to 11 cycles using a sample-barcoded 5' primer and a J-beta primer mix. TCRdb reanalysed the 5' RACE reads using MiXCR and keeps one entry per CDR3 protein. The sample lists about 1,400,000 distinct CDR3 sequences, around 42% occurring once. Trimming removed 4 bases from V and 2 bases from J, with 19 bases in between. Germline CDR1 and CDR2: DFQATT and SNEGSKA (reference sequence). CDR3 size: 16 residues. The sequencing input was blood. V and J are TRBV20-1 and TRBJ2-3; D not resolved. The receptor's source is a woman aged 18-29 years in good health. Here the CDR3 reads CSATADMPRVTDTQYF. The CDR3 region has the DNA TGCAGTGCTACAGCCGACATGCCCAGAGTCACAGATACGCAGTATTTT.